The 10 T cell receptor beta chains below come from one sample, sequenced in a study of blood T cell repertoires in COVID-19. Profiled with immunoSEQ multiplex PCR; TCRdb holds only in-frame clones, not every one. The data contain tens of thousands of clones, 85% to 90% of them seen just once; the ten biggest clones take up approximately 15%. Sequenced input: peripheral blood. These receptor sequences come from a human donor in a cohort sampled during active COVID-19.

The chain combines TRBV5-4 with TRBJ1-1, with TRBD1 matching over 8 bases. Germline V gene data show CDR1 as SGHNT and CDR2 as YYREEE (reference sequence). Unmatched junction bases numbered 7, after V lost 0 bases and J lost 6 bases. CDR3 length equals 15 residues. CDR3 coding DNA: TGTGCCAGCAGCTTGGCCGGGCAGGGGGCCTCTGAAGCTTTCTTT. This sequence encodes CASSLAGQGASEAFF.

CDR3 coding DNA: TGTGCGGGGACAGCCTCATATGGCTACACCTTC. Residues: CAGTASYGYTF. The genes are TRBV2 and TRBJ1-2, with 7 bases fitting TRBD1. The germline gives CDR1 SNHLY, CDR2 FYNNEI. This CDR3 has 11 amino acids.

The V gene is TRBV30, the J gene TRBJ1-2; tentatively, D is TRBD1 (5 bases). Germline V lookup: CDR1 GTSNPN, CDR2 SVGIG (reference sequence). The CDR3 consists of 11 residues. Trimming took off 2 bases at V and 8 bases at J, with 9 bases between the two ends. CDR3 region: CAWSIGEGYTF. CDR3 DNA: TGTGCCTGGAGTATAGGGGAAGGCTACACCTTC.

The rearrangement joins TRBV7-9 to TRBJ1-2, with D possibly matching TRBD1 (5 bases). The CDR3 has 14 residues. V gave up 1 base and J gave up 6 bases, with 12 bases separating them. CDR1 and CDR2 from the germline V gene are SEHNR and FQNEAQ (reference sequence). This CDR3 is CASSLGSGDHGYTF. DNA of the CDR3: TGTGCCAGCAGCTTAGGTTCGGGGGATCATGGCTACACCTTC.

The V gene is TRBV11-1, the J gene TRBJ2-5; TRBD2 agrees at 7 bases. CDR1 is SGHAT and CDR2 is FQDESV in the germline V gene (reference sequence). Germline trimming cut 4 bases from V and 3 bases from J; bases unmatched to any gene: 5. This CDR3 spans 14 amino acids. The chain's CDR3 is CASSSDGGKETQYF. In DNA form, the CDR3 reads TGTGCCAGCAGCTCGGACGGGGGGAAAGAGACCCAGTACTTC.

This CDR3 reads CASSLAGHTEAFF. The DNA for the CDR3 is TGTGCCAGCAGTTTGGCGGGGCACACTGAAGCTTTCTTT. The chain links TRBV12-3 or TRBV12-4 to TRBJ1-1; a weak D match, TRBD1 (5 bases). The CDR3 sequence is 13 residues long. Deletions cut 3 bases from V and 3 bases from J, with 8 bases between.

CDR3 coding DNA: TGTGCCAGCACCTCTGAAGCTTTCTTT. Its protein product is CASTSEAFF. The V gene is TRBV21-1, the J gene TRBJ1-1. TRBV21-1 is a listed pseudogene. CDR3 length: 9 residues.

This rearrangement joins TRBV27 to TRBJ2-1; D may be TRBD1 (6 bases). CDR1 MNHEY and CDR2 SMNVEV come from the germline V gene (reference sequence). The CDR3 is made up of 14 amino acids. Trimming took off 0 bases at V and 7 bases at J, with 10 bases between the two ends. The CDR3 region is CASSLSSQGNEQFF. CDR3 sequence (DNA): TGTGCCAGCAGTTTATCGTCTCAGGGGAATGAGCAGTTCTTC.

The chain recombines TRBV27 with TRBJ1-1, with 8 bases lining up with TRBD1. The CDR3 runs to 15 residues. With V trimmed by 4 bases and J by 2 bases, 6 bases remained unmatched. Germline V gives CDR1 MNHEY, CDR2 SMNVEV (reference sequence). The CDR3 DNA is TGTGCCAGCAGTTACGGACAGGGACTTAACACTGAAGCTTTCTTT. Translation gives CASSYGQGLNTEAFF.

The J gene is TRBJ2-3, the V gene TRBV2, with 11 bases aligning to TRBD2. Germline V gene data show CDR1 as SNHLY and CDR2 as FYNNEI. Trimming at V came to 4 bases and at J to 0 bases, leaving 3 bases not matched to a gene. This CDR3 has 16 amino acids. This CDR3 reads CASSGGLADSTDTQYF. CDR3 DNA sequence: TGTGCCAGCAGTGGGGGACTAGCGGACAGCACAGATACGCAGTATTTT.